This T cell receptor beta chain derives from a study of cytomegalovirus exposure and HLA in healthy donors. The germline V gene encodes CDR1 SGHAT and CDR2 FQNNGV. Unmatched junction bases numbered 5, after V lost 7 bases and J lost 2 bases. The CDR3 loop spans 13 amino acids. TCRdb's copy holds only in-frame clones and misses some; the assay was immunoSEQ multiplex PCR. The sample records about 110,000 clones, about 86% being singletons. The receptor was derived from a woman younger than 30 in good health and CMV-seropositive. The gene calls are TRBV11-2 and TRBJ2-7; 7 nucleotides agree with TRBD1. Sample: PBMCs. CDR3 nucleotides: TGTGCCAGCATCGGGGACAGCGCCTACGAGCAGTACTTC. It specifies CASIGDSAYEQYF.